Presented here are 26 T cell receptor beta chains from one specimen sequenced in a study of blood T cell repertoires in COVID-19. The table came from immunoSEQ multiplex PCR; TCRdb's copy has only in-frame clones and leaves some out. The profile covers about 52,000 clones, with over 75% appearing a single time and 11% taken by the ten largest. Sequencing was done on a sample of peripheral blood. The receptors shown here come from a man older than 75 with COVID-19, enrolled during active disease.

The chain links TRBV24-1 to TRBJ2-3, with 9 positions matching TRBD2. The CDR3 totals 14 residues. CDR1 is KGHDR, CDR2 SFDVKD, per germline. The V gene end was trimmed by 8 bases and the J gene end by 2 bases; junction bases not matched to a gene: 4. The CDR3 DNA follows: TGTGCCACCACTGCGGGAGGGTACACAGATACGCAGTATTTT. Its translation: CATTAGGYTDTQYF.

This clone was seen only once. The V gene is TRBV15, the J gene TRBJ2-1, with no clear D. With 2 bases removed from V and 0 bases from J, the gap between germline ends came to 11 bases. This CDR3 has 16 amino acids. The germline V gene encodes CDR1 LNHNV and CDR2 YYDKDF (reference sequence). The CDR3 is CATSRRLSSSYNEQFF. CDR3 nucleotide sequence: TGTGCCACCAGCAGAAGACTTTCCAGCTCCTACAATGAGCAGTTCTTC.

The V call is TRBV2, the J call TRBJ2-1; D is undetermined. Germline CDR1 SNHLY, CDR2 FYNNEI. This CDR3 is 14 amino acids long. V was cut by 4 bases and J by 0 bases, with 7 bases left in between. The CDR3 bases are TGTGCCAGCAGTGCGAGTGGCTCCTACAATGAGCAGTTCTTC. It translates to CASSASGSYNEQFF. The variable domain in full, completed from reference TRBV2 and TRBJ2-1, reads EPEVTQTPSHQVTQMGQEVILRCVPISNHLYFYWYRQILGQKVEFLVSFYNNEISEKSEIFDDQFSVERPDGSNFTLKIRSTKLEDSAMYFCASSASGSYNEQFFGPGTRLTVL.

The rearrangement links TRBV7-8 to TRBJ1-6, with TRBD1 identical over 9 bases. V dropped 6 bases and J dropped 9; count of bases not matched to a gene: 6. Germline V lookup: CDR1 SGHVS, CDR2 FQNEAQ. The CDR3 has 14 residues. CDR3 region: CASRTGQGFSPLHF. CDR3 in DNA: TGTGCCAGCAGGACGGGACAGGGTTTTTCACCCCTCCACTTT.

The V gene is TRBV10-3, the J gene TRBJ1-5; 8 bases fit TRBD1. The CDR3 extends over 16 amino acids. J was trimmed by 7 bases and V by 6 bases; bases with no gene match: 14. Germline CDR1 reads ENHRY; CDR2 reads SYGVKD. The CDR3 loop is CAIRPDRGGGLQPQHF. The DNA of the CDR3 is TGTGCCATCAGACCAGACAGGGGTGGTGGTTTGCAGCCCCAGCATTTT.

The V call is TRBV6-5, the J call TRBJ1-1; 9 nucleotides align to TRBD1. Germline V gene data show CDR1 as MNHEY and CDR2 as SVGAGI. The junction had 4 bases not matched to a gene; V was cut back by 5 bases and J by 3 bases. CDR3 size: 14 residues. The CDR3 nucleotides are TGTGCCAGCAGTCGGGACAGGGTGGACACTGAAGCTTTCTTT. This codes for CASSRDRVDTEAFF.

A note on this clone: The junction and the germline gene differ at one end; a read error may be behind it. The chain links TRBV6-1 to TRBJ2-1; TRBD2 matches 7 bases. From germline, CDR1 is MNHNS and CDR2 SASEGT. The CDR3 is made up of 16 amino acids. The CDR3 nucleotides read TGTGCCAGCAGCGAAGAACTAGTCCCGGGGGGAGGAGAGCAGTTCTTC. It yields the protein CASSEELVPGGGEQFF.

This clone came up once. The chain links TRBV20-1 to TRBJ1-2; D perhaps matches TRBD1 (5 bases). CDR1 and CDR2 (germline): DFQATT, SNEGSKA (reference sequence). CDR3 size: 11 residues. V lost 8 bases and J 4 bases, leaving 11 bases between the germline ends. The DNA of the CDR3 is TGCAGTTCCGGGGGATTCTATGGCTACACCTTC. Protein sequence: CSSGGFYGYTF.

The rearrangement uses TRBV5-1 and TRBJ1-2; 8 positions agree with TRBD1. Germline CDR1 SGHRS, CDR2 YFSETQ. This CDR3 is built from 14 residues. V trimming: 0 bases; J trimming: 10 bases; junction bases outside the gene matches: 8. The CDR3 spells CASSLGTGLNFYTF. CDR3 nucleotides: TGCGCCAGCAGCTTGGGGACAGGGTTGAATTTCTACACCTTC.

This chain joins TRBV6-5 and TRBJ1-4; tentative D call: TRBD1 (5 bases). The CDR3 runs to 15 residues. Germline V CDR1 and CDR2: MNHEY, SVGAGI. Trimming shortened V by 0 bases and J by 8 bases, and 13 bases separated the two germline ends. CDR3 amino acids: CASSYSMQGTEKLFF. CDR3 nucleotide sequence: TGTGCCAGCAGTTACTCGATGCAGGGTACGGAAAAACTGTTTTTT.

This chain uses TRBV11-3 with TRBJ2-3; no clear D. Germline values: CDR1 SGHNT, CDR2 YENEEA. This CDR3 has 15 amino acids. Trimming took off 1 base at V and 0 bases at J, with 8 bases between the two ends. As DNA, the CDR3 is TGTGCCAGCAGCTTAGGTGGCCCTAGCACAGATACGCAGTATTTT. Protein sequence: CASSLGGPSTDTQYF.

V usage is TRBV7-6 and J usage is TRBJ2-3; TRBD2 aligns across 12 bases. This CDR3 contains 16 residues. Losses at the gene ends were 3 bases for V and 4 bases for J; bases not matched to a gene: 5. CDR1 SGHVS and CDR2 FNYEAQ come from the germline V gene. CDR3 region: CASSFSSGGAPDTQYF. In DNA, the CDR3 is TGTGCCAGCAGCTTTTCTAGCGGGGGGGCTCCAGATACGCAGTATTTT.

This sequence joins TRBV25-1 and TRBJ2-3; a weak D match, TRBD1 (5 bases). This CDR3 comprises 14 residues. Trimming left V 2 bases short and J 4 bases short, with 10 bases between. CDR1 is MGHDK and CDR2 is SYGVNS in the germline V gene. The CDR3 sequence: CASSEQGWSDTQYF. The CDR3 DNA sequence: TGTGCCAGCAGTGAACAGGGCTGGTCAGATACGCAGTATTTT.

J is TRBJ2-3 and V is TRBV7-2, with D possibly TRBD1 on 5 matching bases. The V end lost 2 bases, the J end lost 0 bases, and 9 bases lay between the germline ends. Looked up from germline, CDR1 is SGHTA and CDR2 is FQGNSA. The CDR3 is 15 residues long. CDR3 sequence: CASSLTGISTDTQYF. The CDR3 bases are TGTGCCAGCAGCTTAACAGGAATTAGCACAGATACGCAGTATTTT. The variable domain in full, completed from reference TRBV7-2 and TRBJ2-3, reads GAGVSQSPSNKVTEKGKDVELRCDPISGHTALYWYRQSLGQGLEFLIYFQGNSAPDKSGLPSDRFSAERTGGSVSTLTIQRTQQEDSAVYLCASSLTGISTDTQYFGPGTRLTVL.

This chain uses TRBV5-4 with TRBJ2-5; TRBD1 matches at 9 bases. Germline lookup yields CDR1 SGHNT and CDR2 YYREEE (reference sequence). Germline trimming cut 4 bases from V and 5 bases from J; bases unmatched to any gene: 9. The CDR3 sequence is 15 residues long. The CDR3 sequence is CASSLEYRGRETQYF. For the CDR3, the DNA is TGTGCCAGCAGCCTGGAGTACAGGGGGCGTGAGACCCAGTACTTC.

CDR3 nucleotide sequence: TGTGCCAGCAGTGGGCAGGGGTTCGACGAGCAGTACGTC. This codes for CASSGQGFDEQYV. The chain carries TRBV2 and TRBJ2-7; perhaps TRBD1 as D (6 bases). Trimming pared 4 bases from V and 5 bases from J, leaving 12 bases between. The CDR3 length is 13 residues. Per the germline V gene, CDR1 is SNHLY and CDR2 is FYNNEI.

This clone occurred once. The rearrangement links TRBV7-2 to TRBJ1-3; possibly TRBD1 for D (5 bases). Per the germline V gene, CDR1 is SGHTA and CDR2 is FQGNSA. V was shortened by 6 bases and J by 0 bases, with 18 bases between the two germline ends. The CDR3 loop spans 17 amino acids. CDR3 in amino acids: CASSPLRGSSSGNTIYF. In DNA form, the CDR3 reads TGTGCCAGCAGTCCCCTTCGGGGGTCGAGCTCTGGAAACACCATATATTTT.

V is TRBV5-1 and J is TRBJ1-4, with 7 nucleotides matching TRBD1. Per germline, CDR1 SGHRS and CDR2 YFSETQ. Trimming took 3 bases from V and 6 from J; bases not matched to a gene: 5. The CDR3 has 14 residues. The CDR3 loop reads CASSSQGRYEKLFF. CDR3 DNA sequence: TGCGCCAGCAGCTCACAGGGGCGGTATGAAAAACTGTTTTTT.

The rearrangement links TRBV4-1 to TRBJ2-3; TRBD2 matches at 10 bases. After removal of 3 bases from V and 6 bases from J, the junction contained 12 bases not matched to a gene. Germline assignment: CDR1 MGHRA and CDR2 YSYEKL. The CDR3 is made up of 17 amino acids. For the CDR3, the DNA is TGCGCCAGCAGCCAGGAATTTAGCGGGGGGTCCAGGGATACGCAGTATTTT. It translates to CASSQEFSGGSRDTQYF.

This clone was detected only a few times. The chain recombines TRBV6-1 with TRBJ2-7; D is possibly TRBD1 (6 bases). The CDR3 covers 14 residues. Germline values: CDR1 MNHNS, CDR2 SASEGT. Trimming removed 3 bases at V and 1 base at J, with 10 bases between. In DNA form, the CDR3 reads TGTGCCAGCAGTGAGGACAGCCGTTCCTACGAGCAGTACTTC. Its protein is CASSEDSRSYEQYF.

This clone was seen a single time. This sequence joins TRBV29-1 and TRBJ2-4, with TRBD1 matching 7 bases. J lost 8 bases, V lost 5 bases, and 9 bases had no gene match. The CDR3 is 13 amino acids. Germline CDR1 and CDR2: SQVTM and ANQGSEA. CDR3 protein: CSVIRQGADIQYF. CDR3 in DNA: TGCAGCGTTATTCGACAGGGTGCGGACATTCAGTACTTC.

The chain carries TRBV9 and TRBJ1-2; tentative D call: TRBD1 (5 bases). The germline V gene encodes CDR1 SGDLS and CDR2 YYNGEE. The CDR3 loop spans 12 amino acids. Trimming took off 0 bases at V and 8 bases at J, with 8 bases between the two ends. Here the CDR3 DNA reads TGTGCCAGCAGCGTAGAATGGGGCGGCTACACCTTC. Translating it yields CASSVEWGGYTF.

The rearrangement joins TRBV24-1 to TRBJ2-1, with a weak D call TRBD2 (5 bases). Germline V gene data show CDR1 as KGHDR and CDR2 as SFDVKD. Trimming took off 3 bases at V and 7 bases at J, with 18 bases between the two ends. CDR3 size: 16 residues. In nucleotides, the CDR3 is TGTGCCACCAGTGATCGGACTCTGAACCTGGGAAATGAGCAGTTCTTC. As protein: CATSDRTLNLGNEQFF.

This chain connects TRBV28 to TRBJ2-7; 9 positions match TRBD1. The CDR3 runs to 15 residues. After removal of 5 bases from V and 1 base from J, the junction contained 6 bases not matched to a gene. The germline gives CDR1 MDHEN, CDR2 SYDVKM. The CDR3 DNA reads TGTGCCAGCAGTCAACCGGGACAGGGATCCTACGAGCAGTACTTC. Its protein product is CASSQPGQGSYEQYF. Supplemented by reference TRBV28 and TRBJ2-7, the full variable domain reads DVKVTQSSRYLVKRTGEKVFLECVQDMDHENMFWYRQDPGLGLRLIYFSYDVKMKEKGDIPEGYSVSREKKERFSLILESASTNQTSMYLCASSQPGQGSYEQYFGPGTRLTVT.

V and J are TRBV27 and TRBJ2-5; 8 nucleotides agree with TRBD1. CDR3 length: 18 amino acids. The germline CDR1 and CDR2 sequences are MNHEY and SMNVEV (reference sequence). V lost 4 bases, J lost 0 bases, and 13 bases stayed unmatched. The CDR3 nucleotides read TGTGCCAGCAGTTCAGCCCGCTCCTACAGGGGGAACCAAGAGACCCAGTACTTC. As protein: CASSSARSYRGNQETQYF.

The chain links TRBV12-5 to TRBJ1-1; 7 bases are a match to TRBD1. J was trimmed by 0 bases and V by 1 base; bases with no gene match: 5. The CDR3 consists of 16 residues. Per germline, CDR1 LGHNT and CDR2 FRNRAP. The CDR3 DNA reads as TGTGCTAGTGGTTTGGCCCCAGGGGGAATGAACACTGAAGCTTTCTTT. Translated: CASGLAPGGMNTEAFF.